The 3 T cell receptor beta chains given below trace back to one sample, sequenced in a study of T cell responses to AZD1222 COVID-19 vaccine. The assay was immunoSEQ multiplex PCR, and TCRdb's table has in-frame clones only and misses some. Among roughly 250,000 clones listed, 85% to 95% were seen once. The sample in question was peripheral blood, obtained on day 0 of AZD1222 vaccination. The receptors here all came from an adult in good health.

V gene TRBV2 combines with J gene TRBJ1-2; D is possibly TRBD1 (5 bases). There are 15 residues in the CDR3. The V and J ends lost 5 bases and 0 bases respectively, with 13 bases between them. The V gene's germline CDR1 is SNHLY and CDR2 FYNNEI. The DNA of the CDR3 is TGTGCCAGCAGTCGACAGTTACTTACTAACTATGGCTACACCTTC. Its protein is CASSRQLLTNYGYTF.

The chain couples TRBV4-1 to TRBJ1-3, with 10 nucleotides matching TRBD1. V lost 5 bases to trimming and J lost 7 bases; unmatched junction nucleotides: 8. This CDR3 comprises 15 residues. Germline assignment: CDR1 MGHRA and CDR2 YSYEKL. In nucleotides, the CDR3 is TGCGCCAGCAGCTACCCGGGACAGGGGATCAACACCATATATTTT. Protein sequence: CASSYPGQGINTIYF.

This rearrangement joins TRBV6-5 to TRBJ1-6, with D hard to call. Germline CDR1 is MNHEY and CDR2 is SVGAGI. V shed 7 bases and J shed 5 bases, with 9 bases lying between them. The CDR3 is 13 amino acids. CDR3 bases: TGTGCCAGCACCGCATTGGATAATTCACCCCTCCACTTT. This translates into CASTALDNSPLHF.